Listed below are T cell receptor beta chains from one sample, sequenced in a study of a mutant IDH1 vaccine in newly diagnosed glioma. Assay: immunoSEQ multiplex PCR; the TCRdb copy retains only in-frame clones and omits some. The top ten hold 7% to 9% of the sample, which has some 87,000 clones, about 80% seen once. The sample consisted of PBMCs, taken from a glioma patient treated with radiotherapy, temozolomide or both. The origin of the receptors is a middle-aged man with glioma. The CDR3 runs from the conserved cysteine through the conserved F or W. Each record gives: clone size, D gene, J gene, V gene, CDR3 protein, CDR3 DNA. A D gene is named only where the DNA matches it firmly. Clone size is shown for a subset of rows, as once, few, many or a class of expanded clone.

. TRBD1 TRBJ2-7 TRBV18 CASSPKWDSFSYEQYF TGTGCCAGCTCACCGAAGTGGGACAGCTTCTCCTACGAGCAGTACTTC
. . TRBJ1-5 TRBV28 CASSTGGRPPQHF TGTGCCAGCAGTACCGGGGGAAGGCCGCCCCAGCATTTT
. . TRBJ2-7 TRBV20-1 CSATEGDEQYF TGCAGTGCCACCGAGGGTGACGAGCAGTACTTC
few . TRBJ1-1 TRBV5-1 CASSLDGGTTEAFF TGCGCCAGCAGCTTGGACGGGGGAACAACTGAAGCTTTCTTT
. . TRBJ2-7 TRBV9 CASSVAADPYEQYF TGTGCCAGCAGCGTAGCGGCGGACCCCTACGAGCAGTACTTC
. . TRBJ1-3 TRBV5-4 CASSLVGTARSGNTIYF TGTGCCAGCAGCTTGGTCGGGACTGCTCGCTCTGGAAACACCATATATTTT
. TRBD1 TRBJ1-2 TRBV5-4 CASSPTGTVNYGYTF TGTGCCAGCAGCCCGACCGGGACAGTAAACTATGGCTACACCTTC
once TRBD1 TRBJ1-2 TRBV5-1 CASSARQGSTSGYTF TGCGCCAGCAGCGCCCGACAGGGGTCAACGAGCGGCTACACCTTC
few TRBD2 TRBJ2-7 TRBV13 CASSTVAGSGEQYF TGTGCCAGCAGCACCGTAGCGGGATCCGGCGAGCAGTACTTC
. TRBD2 TRBJ2-3 TRBV7-2 CASSSLAGGFTDTQYF TGTGCCAGCAGCTCACTGGCGGGGGGATTCACAGATACGCAGTATTTT
. . TRBJ1-5 TRBV4-1 CASSFRPGAVNQPQHF TGCGCCAGCAGCTTCAGGCCAGGGGCGGTCAATCAGCCCCAGCATTTT
few . TRBJ1-5 TRBV5-7 CASSLKGECNQPQHF TGTGCCAGCAGCTTGAAAGGCGAGTGCAATCAGCCCCAGCATTTT
once . TRBJ1-2 TRBV5-4 CASSLNVGNGYTF TGTGCCAGCAGCTTGAATGTGGGGAACGGCTACACCTTC
. TRBD1 TRBJ2-2 TRBV5-1 CASSLDQGAGELFF TGCGCCAGCAGCTTGGACCAGGGGGCCGGGGAGCTGTTTTTT
few . TRBJ1-1 TRBV23-1 CASSPAPVEAFF TGCGCCAGCAGTCCGGCCCCGGTTGAAGCTTTCTTT
. . TRBJ1-2 TRBV6-1 CASSELGGTGYGYTF TGTGCCAGCAGTGAACTCGGGGGAACCGGCTATGGCTACACCTTC
. . TRBJ2-7 TRBV2 CASSEGSPNIYEQYF TGTGCCAGCAGTGAAGGCAGTCCGAACATCTACGAGCAGTACTTC
. TRBD1 TRBJ2-5 TRBV7-8 CASSFPRDRGRKETQYF TGTGCCAGCAGCTTCCCCCGGGACAGGGGCCGAAAAGAGACCCAGTACTTC
. . TRBJ2-5 TRBV2 CASSEPRGQETQYF TGTGCCAGCAGTGAACCCCGGGGACAAGAGACCCAGTACTTC
. . TRBJ2-1 TRBV6-4 CASSDWPVDNEQFF TGTGCCAGCAGTGACTGGCCCGTCGACAATGAGCAGTTCTTC
. . TRBJ2-5 TRBV5-1 CASSLVLAQETQYF TGCGCCAGCAGCTTGGTTCTAGCCCAAGAGACCCAGTACTTC
. . TRBJ1-3 TRBV11-2 CASSLSSQGLTGNTIYF TGTGCCAGCAGCTTAAGTAGTCAGGGGCTCACTGGAAACACCATATATTTT
. . TRBJ1-3 TRBV5-1 CASSLGPGGPGNTIYF TGCGCCAGCAGCCTTGGGCCCGGGGGTCCTGGAAACACCATATATTTT
once TRBD1 TRBJ2-3 TRBV29-1 CSASPGQGVTDTQYF TGCAGCGCCAGCCCGGGACAGGGGGTTACAGATACGCAGTATTTT